This TCR beta chain comes out of a study of blood T cell repertoires in COVID-19 (TCRdb year 2020). For the study in its entirety: Samples from collaborators originated in the United States, Italy and Spain and spanned both the acute and convalescent phases of COVID-19. A freely available public database, intended as a resource for researchers studying the immune response to SARS-CoV-2, is where the repertoires were released. The dataset comprised deeply sampled blood TCRbeta repertoires from subjects exposed to, actively infected with, or recovered from COVID-19. Nearly every sample came with metadata listing a de-identified subject ID, COVID-19 status, age in years and sex. The samples were drawn from the first 160 participants of the ongoing ImmuneRACE study and from some 1,300 subjects provided by 6 global collaborators. Where available, HLA class I and class II types were obtained from metadata supplied by the sample provider rather than from assay-based typing. The prospective study material was composed of cDNA or gDNA derived from T cells, B-cell-depleted T cells, or PBMCs. General study outcomes and caveats: The amount of clinical and demographic metadata varied by source and participant and was provided uncurated.

CDR1 and CDR2 are drawn from the germline V gene: KGHSH, LQKENI. Including the terminal cysteine and phenylalanine, the CDR3 comprises 16 residues. The only DNA kept is the CDR3, 48 bases in frame from the first base. At the junction V is shortened by 3 bases and J by 8 bases; bases outside the gene matches: 12. Whole blood was collected in K2EDTA tubes by collaborating institutions according to the institutions' own protocols. For TCRbeta analysis, collaborators shipped samples as frozen whole blood, isolated PBMCs, or DNA extracted from either of those sample types. The immunoSEQ Assay, a bias-controlled multiplex PCR, was used to amplify TCRbeta CDR3 regions from genomic DNA. Per the source publication's procedure: Nucleated cell counts per sample were estimated from amplification of reference gene primers within the assay. To quantify the absolute abundance of each unique TCRbeta CDR3 rearrangement, sequence reads were collapsed and filtered. For each sample, productive Simpson clonality was calculated as the square root of Simpson's diversity index across productive rearrangements. TCRdb carries this immuneACCESS record with in-frame sequences only. Its versions omit some clonotypes, under half of them owing to an unresolved V gene in the studies checked, with the rest unexplained. For V, J and clone size, that table is used; D and trimming come from the DNA. The sample table lists tens of thousands of clones, 80% to 95% of them with a count of one. The top ten clonotypes cover about 3.1% of the sample.

As to this clone: Its antigen remains unidentified. Base qualities were left out, and no much larger clone turns up one base away.

The rearranged chain carries TRBV18 and TRBJ1-1; 10 nucleotides in the junction match TRBD1. The sequenced sample was peripheral blood. The source of this sequence is a woman in her seventies with active COVID-19. The CDR3 sequence is CASSPGTGEGDIEAFF. The sequenced DNA: TGTGCCAGCTCACCCGGGACAGGGGAAGGGGACATAGAAGCTTTCTTT.